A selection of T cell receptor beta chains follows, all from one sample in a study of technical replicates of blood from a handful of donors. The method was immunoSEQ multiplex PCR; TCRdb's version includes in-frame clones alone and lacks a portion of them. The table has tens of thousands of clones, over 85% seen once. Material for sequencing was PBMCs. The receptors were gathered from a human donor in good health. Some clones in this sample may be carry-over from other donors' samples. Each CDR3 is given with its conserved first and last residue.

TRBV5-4	CASSWGGGTEAFF
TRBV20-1	CSATVNTEAFF
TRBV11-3	CASSFSSYNEQFF
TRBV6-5	CASSSALAGAGEQYF
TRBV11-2	CASSDRTSGSYEQYF
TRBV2	CASRVDTTGLYTGELFF
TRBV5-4	CASSPGQGAMGTEAFF
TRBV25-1	CASSETGGHYEQYF
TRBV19	CASSIRETQYF
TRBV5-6	CASRLQGMGEQYF
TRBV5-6	CASNRRQRLNSPLHF
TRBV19	CASWTGGDGYTF
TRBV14	CASNRQGLYEQYF
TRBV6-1	CASSFTLGDGYTF
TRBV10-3	CAISEGGTNEKLFF
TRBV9	CASSVEARGTGANVLTF
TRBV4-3	CASSQDAVSGSPLHF
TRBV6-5	CASSSVTEQYF
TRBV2	CASTRGGLKGETQYF
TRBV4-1	CASSKTGTYEQYF
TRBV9	CASSVSSQETQYF
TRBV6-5	CAVSRTGWGNTEAFF
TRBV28	CASSDSGTPRGQPQHF
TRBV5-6	CASSYGASPLHF
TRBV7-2	CASRAGTGTYNEQFF
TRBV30	CAWSVLTGTYEQYF
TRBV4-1	CASSQAGNLKNIQYF
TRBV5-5	CASSGGNRGRSNQPQHF
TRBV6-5	CASSTVRGSQHF
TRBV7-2	CASSLAGQGVSEQYF
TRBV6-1	CASSEALTPRSNEKLFF
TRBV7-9	CASSPLEKLFF